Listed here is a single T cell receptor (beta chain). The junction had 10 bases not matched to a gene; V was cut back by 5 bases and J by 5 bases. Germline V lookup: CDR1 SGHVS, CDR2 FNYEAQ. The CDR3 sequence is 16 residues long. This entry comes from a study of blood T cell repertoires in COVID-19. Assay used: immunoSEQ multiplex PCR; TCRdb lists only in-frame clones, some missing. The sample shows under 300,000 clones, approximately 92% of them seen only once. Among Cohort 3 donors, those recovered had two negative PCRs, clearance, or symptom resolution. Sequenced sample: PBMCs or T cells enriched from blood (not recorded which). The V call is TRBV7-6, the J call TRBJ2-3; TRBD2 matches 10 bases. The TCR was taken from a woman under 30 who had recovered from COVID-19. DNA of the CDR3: TGTGCCAGCAGCCGCTTCGGGAGCGGGGGGGGAGATACGCAGTATTTT. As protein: CASSRFGSGGGDTQYF.